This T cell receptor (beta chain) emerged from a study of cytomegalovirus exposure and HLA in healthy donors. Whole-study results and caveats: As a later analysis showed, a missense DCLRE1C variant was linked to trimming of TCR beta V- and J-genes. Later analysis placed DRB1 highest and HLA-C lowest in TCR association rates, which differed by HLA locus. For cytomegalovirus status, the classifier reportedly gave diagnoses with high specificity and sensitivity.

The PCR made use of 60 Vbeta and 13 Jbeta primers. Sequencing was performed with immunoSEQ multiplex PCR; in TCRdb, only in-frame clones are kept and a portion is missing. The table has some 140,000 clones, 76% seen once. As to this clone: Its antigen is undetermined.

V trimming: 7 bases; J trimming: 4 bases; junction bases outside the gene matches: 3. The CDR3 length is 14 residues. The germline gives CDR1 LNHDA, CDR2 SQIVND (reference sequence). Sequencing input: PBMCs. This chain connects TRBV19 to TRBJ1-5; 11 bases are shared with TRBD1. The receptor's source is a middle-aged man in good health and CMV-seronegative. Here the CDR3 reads CASTGQGGNQPQHF. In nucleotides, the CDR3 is TGTGCCAGTACGGGACAGGGGGGGAATCAGCCCCAGCATTTT.